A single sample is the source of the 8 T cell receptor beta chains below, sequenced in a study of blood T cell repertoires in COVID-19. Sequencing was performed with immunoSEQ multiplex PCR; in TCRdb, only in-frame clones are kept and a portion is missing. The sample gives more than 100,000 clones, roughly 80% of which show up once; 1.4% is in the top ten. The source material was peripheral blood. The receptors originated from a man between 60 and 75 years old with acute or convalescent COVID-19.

The CDR3 DNA is TGTGCCAGCAGCTTTCCCAGGGGACCCGAGGCCTACGAGCAGTACTTC. Translating it yields CASSFPRGPEAYEQYF. V and J are TRBV5-6 and TRBJ2-7, with D possibly TRBD1 on 6 matching bases. This CDR3 region has 16 residues. Trimming left V 2 bases short and J 2 bases short, with 17 bases between. Germline CDR1 and CDR2: SGHDT and YYEEEE.

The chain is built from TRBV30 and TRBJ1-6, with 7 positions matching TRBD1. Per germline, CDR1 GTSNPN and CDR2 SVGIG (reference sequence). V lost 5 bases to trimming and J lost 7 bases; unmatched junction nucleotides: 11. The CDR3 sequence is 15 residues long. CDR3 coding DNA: TGTGCCTGGGGACCCGGGACAGCCTTCAATTCACCCCTCCACTTT. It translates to CAWGPGTAFNSPLHF.

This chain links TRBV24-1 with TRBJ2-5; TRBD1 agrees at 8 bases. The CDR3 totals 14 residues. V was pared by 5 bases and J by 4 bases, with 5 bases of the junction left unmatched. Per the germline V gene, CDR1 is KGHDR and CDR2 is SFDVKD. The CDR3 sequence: CATSGTGRGETQYF. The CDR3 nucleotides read TGTGCCACCAGTGGGACAGGGCGAGGAGAGACCCAGTACTTC.

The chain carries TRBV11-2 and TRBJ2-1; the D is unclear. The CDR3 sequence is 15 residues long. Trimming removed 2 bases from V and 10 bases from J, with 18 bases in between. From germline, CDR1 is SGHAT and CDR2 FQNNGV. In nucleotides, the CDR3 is TGTGCCAGCAGCTTATTTGGCCGGCCGTCTAGGGAGCAGTTCTTC. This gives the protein CASSLFGRPSREQFF.

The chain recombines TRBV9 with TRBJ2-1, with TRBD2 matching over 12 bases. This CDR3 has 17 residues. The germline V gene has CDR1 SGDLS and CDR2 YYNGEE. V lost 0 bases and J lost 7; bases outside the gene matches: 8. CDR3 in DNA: TGTGCCAGCAGCGTAGCCCTCCCTAGCGGGGGGGTTAATGAGCAGTTCTTC. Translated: CASSVALPSGGVNEQFF.

The CDR3 coding sequence is TGTGCCAGCAGTCCGTCGAGAGGCTATGGCTACACCTTC. It translates to CASSPSRGYGYTF. The rearrangement joins TRBV5-4 to TRBJ1-2; D call uncertain. V was clipped by 5 bases and J by 4 bases, with 12 bases between them. The CDR3 is made up of 13 amino acids. Germline CDR1 and CDR2: SGHNT and YYREEE (reference sequence).

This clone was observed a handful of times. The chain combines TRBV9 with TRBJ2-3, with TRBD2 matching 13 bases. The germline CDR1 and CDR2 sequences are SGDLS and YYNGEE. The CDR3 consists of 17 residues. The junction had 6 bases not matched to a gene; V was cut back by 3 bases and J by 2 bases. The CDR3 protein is CASSDTGTSGITDTQYF. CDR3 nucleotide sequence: TGTGCCAGCAGCGACACAGGGACTAGCGGGATCACAGATACGCAGTATTTT.

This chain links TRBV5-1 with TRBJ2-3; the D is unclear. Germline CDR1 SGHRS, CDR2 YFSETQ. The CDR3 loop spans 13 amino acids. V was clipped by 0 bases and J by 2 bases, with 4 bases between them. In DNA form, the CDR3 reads TGCGCCAGCAGCTTGGACAACACAGATACGCAGTATTTT. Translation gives CASSLDNTDTQYF.